This TCR beta chain emerged from a study of T-cell reconstitution after alpha-beta-depleted transplantation in children. Overall study findings and caveats: Some patients' high day-60 TCRbeta diversity was attributed to recipient cells surviving conditioning.

The CDR3 runs to 16 residues. The germline V gene encodes CDR1 SGHKS and CDR2 YYEKEE (reference sequence). V lost 4 bases to trimming and J lost 4 bases; unmatched junction nucleotides: 12. About this clonotype itself: Its antigen is as yet unknown.

Preparing the TCRbeta library involved the use of unique molecular identifiers. TCRdb re-analysed the PCR reads in MiXCR, keeping a single row per CDR3 protein. The sample shows about 830,000 distinct CDR3 sequences, less than 20% of them seen only once. Sequencing was performed on PBMCs, mostly from graft donor cells, taken 360 days after TCRalphabeta/CD19-depleted stem cell transplant. The rearrangement uses TRBV5-5 and TRBJ1-1, with 8 bases matching TRBD1. The TCR was taken from a male patient younger than 18 who had a stem cell transplant for acute lymphoblastic leukemia, so the T cells may come from the graft donor. CDR3 nucleotide sequence: TGTGCCAGCAGCCCTGGACAGGGCGCGAGGGGCACTGAAGCTTTCTTT. Translation: CASSPGQGARGTEAFF.